The clone carrying this T cell receptor (beta chain) was picked up a small number of times. The CDR3 sequence is 14 residues long. Germline loops: CDR1 SNHLY, CDR2 FYNNEI. Unmatched junction bases numbered 8, after V lost 6 bases and J lost 6 bases. This entry is derived from a study of early T cells in non-severe SARS-CoV-2 infection. TCRdb ran MiXCR on the 5' RACE reads and lists one entry per CDR3 protein. The sample contains tens of thousands of distinct CDR3 sequences, less than 20% of which appear only once. The sequencing here drew on whole blood, taken at baseline. This clonotype was obtained from an adult who was a healthcare worker with PCR-confirmed SARS-CoV-2 infection or an uninfected control (not recorded which). The chain recombines TRBV2 with TRBJ2-1, with 7 nucleotides matching TRBD2. The CDR3 nucleotides read TGTGCCAGCAGCGATTCACCGGGGGGCAATGAGCAGTTCTTC. It translates to CASSDSPGGNEQFF.